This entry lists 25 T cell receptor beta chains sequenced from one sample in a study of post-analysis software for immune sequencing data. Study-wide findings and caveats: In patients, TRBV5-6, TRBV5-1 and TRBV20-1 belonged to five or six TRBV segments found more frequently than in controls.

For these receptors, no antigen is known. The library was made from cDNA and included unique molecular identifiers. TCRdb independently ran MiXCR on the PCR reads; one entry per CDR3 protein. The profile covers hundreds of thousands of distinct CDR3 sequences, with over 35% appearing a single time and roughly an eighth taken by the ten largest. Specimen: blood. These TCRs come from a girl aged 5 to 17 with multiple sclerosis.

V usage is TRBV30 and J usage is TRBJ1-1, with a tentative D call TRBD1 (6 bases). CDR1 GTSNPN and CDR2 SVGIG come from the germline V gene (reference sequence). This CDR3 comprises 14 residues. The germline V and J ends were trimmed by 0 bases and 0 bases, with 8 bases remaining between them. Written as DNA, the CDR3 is TGTGCCTGGAGTGTAACAGGGCTGAACACTGAAGCTTTCTTT. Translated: CAWSVTGLNTEAFF.

The CDR3 DNA reads as TGTGCCAGCAGTGATAACCCTGGCGGGACAGGGAAGCAGTTCTTC. It codes for CASSDNPGGTGKQFF. The chain carries TRBV2 and TRBJ2-1, with 9 bases fitting TRBD1. CDR1 is SNHLY, CDR2 FYNNEI, per germline. Germline trimming cut 3 bases from V and 11 bases from J; bases unmatched to any gene: 11. The CDR3 has 15 residues.

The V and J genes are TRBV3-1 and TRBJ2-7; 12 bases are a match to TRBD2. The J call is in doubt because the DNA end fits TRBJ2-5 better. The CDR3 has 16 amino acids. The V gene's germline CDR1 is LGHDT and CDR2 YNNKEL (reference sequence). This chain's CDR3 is CASSQSSGRARETQYF. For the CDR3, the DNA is TGTGCCAGCAGCCAATCTAGCGGGAGGGCTCGGGAGACCCAGTACTTC.

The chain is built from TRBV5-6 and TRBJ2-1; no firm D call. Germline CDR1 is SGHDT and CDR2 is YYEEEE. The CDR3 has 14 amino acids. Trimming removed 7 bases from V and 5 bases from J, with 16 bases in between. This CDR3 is CASETLRLDNEQFF. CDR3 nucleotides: TGTGCCAGCGAGACTCTTAGACTCGACAATGAGCAGTTCTTC.

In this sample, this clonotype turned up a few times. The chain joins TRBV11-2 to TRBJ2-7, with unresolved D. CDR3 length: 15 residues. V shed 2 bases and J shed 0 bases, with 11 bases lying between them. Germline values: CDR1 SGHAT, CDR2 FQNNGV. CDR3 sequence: CASSLSRAYSYEQYF. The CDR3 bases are TGTGCCAGCAGCTTATCCCGGGCCTACTCCTACGAGCAGTACTTC.

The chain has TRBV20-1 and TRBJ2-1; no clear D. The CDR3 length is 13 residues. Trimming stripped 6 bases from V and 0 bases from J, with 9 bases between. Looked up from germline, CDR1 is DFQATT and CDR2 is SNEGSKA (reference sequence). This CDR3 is CSAPTFSYNEQFF. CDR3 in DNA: TGCAGTGCCCCTACGTTCTCCTACAATGAGCAGTTCTTC.

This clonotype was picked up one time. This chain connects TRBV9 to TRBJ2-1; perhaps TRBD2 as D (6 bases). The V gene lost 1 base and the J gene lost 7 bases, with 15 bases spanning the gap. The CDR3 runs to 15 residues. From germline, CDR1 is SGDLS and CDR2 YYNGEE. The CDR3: CASSVRHGSINEQFF. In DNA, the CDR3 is TGTGCCAGCAGCGTACGCCACGGGAGTATAAATGAGCAGTTCTTC.

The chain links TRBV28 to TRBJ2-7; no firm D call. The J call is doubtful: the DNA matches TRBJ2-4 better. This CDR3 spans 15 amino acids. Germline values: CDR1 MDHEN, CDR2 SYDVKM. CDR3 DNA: TGTGCCAGCAGTTCTCGGACCCTAGCCAAAAACATTCAGTACTTC. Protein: CASSSRTLAKNIQYF.

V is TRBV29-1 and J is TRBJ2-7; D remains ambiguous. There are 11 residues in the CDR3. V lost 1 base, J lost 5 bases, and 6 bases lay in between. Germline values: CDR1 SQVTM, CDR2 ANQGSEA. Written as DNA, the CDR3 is TGCAGCGTTGAAGGGTTTAACGAGCAGTACTTC. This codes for CSVEGFNEQYF.

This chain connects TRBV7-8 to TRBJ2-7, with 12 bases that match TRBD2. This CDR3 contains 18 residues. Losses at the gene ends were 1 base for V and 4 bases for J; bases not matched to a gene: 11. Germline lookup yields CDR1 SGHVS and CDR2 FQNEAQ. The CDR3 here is CASSLGPFGLAGQYEQYF. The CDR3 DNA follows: TGTGCCAGCAGCTTAGGTCCATTTGGACTAGCGGGACAGTACGAGCAGTACTTC.

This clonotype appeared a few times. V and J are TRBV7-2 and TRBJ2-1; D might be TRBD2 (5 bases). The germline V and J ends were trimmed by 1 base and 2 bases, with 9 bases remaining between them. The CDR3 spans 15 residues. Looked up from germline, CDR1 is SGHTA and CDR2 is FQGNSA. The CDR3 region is CASSLGSGPYNEQFF. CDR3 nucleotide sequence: TGTGCCAGCAGCTTAGGAAGCGGCCCCTACAATGAGCAGTTCTTC.

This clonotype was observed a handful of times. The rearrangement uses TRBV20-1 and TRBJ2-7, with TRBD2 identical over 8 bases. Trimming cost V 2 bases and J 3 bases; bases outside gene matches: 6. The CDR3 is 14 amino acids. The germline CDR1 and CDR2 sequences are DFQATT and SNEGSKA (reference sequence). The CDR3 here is CSARSPAGVYEQYF. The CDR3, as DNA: TGCAGTGCTAGATCCCCAGCGGGGGTCTACGAGCAGTACTTC.

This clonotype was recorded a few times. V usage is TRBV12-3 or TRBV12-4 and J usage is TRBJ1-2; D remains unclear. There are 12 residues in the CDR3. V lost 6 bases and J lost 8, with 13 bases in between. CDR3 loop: CASSSSGKGYTF. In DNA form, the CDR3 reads TGTGCCAGCAGCTCCAGCGGGAAGGGCTACACCTTC.

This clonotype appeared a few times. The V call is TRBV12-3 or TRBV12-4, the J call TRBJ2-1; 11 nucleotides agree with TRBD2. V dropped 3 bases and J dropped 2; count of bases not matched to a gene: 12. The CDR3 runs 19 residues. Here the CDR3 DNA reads TGTGCCAGCAGTTTTGCGGGACAAACTAGCGGGAGAACCTACAATGAGCAGTTCTTC. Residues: CASSFAGQTSGRTYNEQFF.

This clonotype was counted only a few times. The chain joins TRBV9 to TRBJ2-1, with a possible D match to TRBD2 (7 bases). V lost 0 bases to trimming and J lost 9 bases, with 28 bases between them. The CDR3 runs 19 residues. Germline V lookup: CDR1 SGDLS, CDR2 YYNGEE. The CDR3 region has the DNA TGTGCCAGCAGCGTAGTCGGGGGGAGGGCCACGTTTAGGGGGGGTGAGCAGTTCTTC. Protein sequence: CASSVVGGRATFRGGEQFF.

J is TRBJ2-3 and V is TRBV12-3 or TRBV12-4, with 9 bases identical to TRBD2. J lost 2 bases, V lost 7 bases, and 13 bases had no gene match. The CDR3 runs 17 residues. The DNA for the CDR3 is TGTGCCAGCAACTCGGGGACTAGCCACCGACTCACAGATACGCAGTATTTT. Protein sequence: CASNSGTSHRLTDTQYF.

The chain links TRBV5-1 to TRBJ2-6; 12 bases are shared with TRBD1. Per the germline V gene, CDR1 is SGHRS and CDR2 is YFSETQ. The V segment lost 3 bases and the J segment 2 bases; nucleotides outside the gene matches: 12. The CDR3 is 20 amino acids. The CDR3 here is CASSWPVFGTGGAGANVLTF. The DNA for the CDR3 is TGCGCCAGCAGCTGGCCGGTGTTCGGGACAGGGGGCGCTGGGGCCAACGTCCTGACTTTC.

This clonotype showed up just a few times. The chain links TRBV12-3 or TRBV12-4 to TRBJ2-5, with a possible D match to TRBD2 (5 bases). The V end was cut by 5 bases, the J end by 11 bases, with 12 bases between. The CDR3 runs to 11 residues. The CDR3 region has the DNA TGTGCCAGCAGTCCGGGGTTTGGGCAGTACTTC. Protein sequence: CASSPGFGQYF.

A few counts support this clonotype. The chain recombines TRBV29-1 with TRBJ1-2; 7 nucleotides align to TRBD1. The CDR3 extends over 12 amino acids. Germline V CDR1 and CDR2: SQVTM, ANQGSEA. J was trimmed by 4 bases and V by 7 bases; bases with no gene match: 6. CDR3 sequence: CSAGWTGYGYTF. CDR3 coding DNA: TGCAGCGCTGGATGGACAGGCTATGGCTACACCTTC.

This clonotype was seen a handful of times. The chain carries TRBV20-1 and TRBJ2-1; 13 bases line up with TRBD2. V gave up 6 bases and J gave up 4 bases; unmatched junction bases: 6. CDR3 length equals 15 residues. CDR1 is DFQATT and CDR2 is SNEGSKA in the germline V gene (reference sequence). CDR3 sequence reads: CSAMGLAGSYNEQFF. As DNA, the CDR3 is TGCAGTGCAATGGGACTAGCGGGATCGTACAATGAGCAGTTCTTC.

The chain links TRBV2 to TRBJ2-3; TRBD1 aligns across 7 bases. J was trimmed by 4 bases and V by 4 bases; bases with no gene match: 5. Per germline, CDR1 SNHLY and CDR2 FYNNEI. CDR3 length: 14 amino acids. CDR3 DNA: TGTGCCAGCAGTGGACAGGGTAAAGCAGATACGCAGTATTTT. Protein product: CASSGQGKADTQYF.

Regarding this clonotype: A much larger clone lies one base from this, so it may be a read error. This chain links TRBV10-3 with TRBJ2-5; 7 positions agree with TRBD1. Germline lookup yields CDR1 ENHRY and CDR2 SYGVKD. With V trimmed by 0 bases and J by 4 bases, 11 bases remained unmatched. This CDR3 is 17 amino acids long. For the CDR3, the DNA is TGTGCCATCAGTGAGTCGGAGACAGGGATTGGACTAGAGACCCAGTACTTC. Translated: CAISESETGIGLETQYF.

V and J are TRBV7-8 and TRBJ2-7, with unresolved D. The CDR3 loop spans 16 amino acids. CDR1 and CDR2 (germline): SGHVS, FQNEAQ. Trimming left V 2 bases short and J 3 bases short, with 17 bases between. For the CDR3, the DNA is TGTGCCAGCAGCTTATCGGTCGATAGGGCCGGCTACGAGCAGTACTTC. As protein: CASSLSVDRAGYEQYF.

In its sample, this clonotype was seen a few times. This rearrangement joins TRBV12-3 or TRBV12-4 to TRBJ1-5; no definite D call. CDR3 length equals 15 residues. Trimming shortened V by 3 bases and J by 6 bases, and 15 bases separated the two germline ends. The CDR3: CASSLSEFRSQPQHF. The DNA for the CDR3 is TGTGCCAGCAGTTTGTCTGAGTTTCGATCTCAGCCCCAGCATTTT.

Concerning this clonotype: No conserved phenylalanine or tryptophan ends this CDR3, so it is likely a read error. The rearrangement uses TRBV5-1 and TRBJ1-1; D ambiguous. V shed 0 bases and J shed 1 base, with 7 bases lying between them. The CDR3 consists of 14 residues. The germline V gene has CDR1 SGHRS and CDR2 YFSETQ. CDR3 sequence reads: CASSLDVGNTEAFC. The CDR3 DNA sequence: TGCGCCAGCAGCTTGGATGTGGGGAACACTGAAGCTTTCTGT.